This TCR beta chain came from a study of blood T cells in healthy people across ages. Study-wide results and limits: Across the age range, TCR beta diversity per million T cells fell in a roughly linear way.

A remark on this clonotype: Its antigen is as yet unknown.

The CDR3 sequence is 13 residues long. Germline V gives CDR1 SQVTM, CDR2 ANQGSEA. J lost 9 bases, V lost 6 bases, and 10 bases had no gene match. Sample-barcoded 5' priming and a J-beta primer mix drove a second PCR of 7 to 11 cycles. Each cDNA molecule was tagged by a template-switch adaptor with 12 random nucleotides. MiXCR was run by TCRdb on the 5' RACE reads, yielding one entry per CDR3 protein. The sample lists approximately 1.5 million distinct CDR3 sequences, approximately 39% occurring once. The chain uses TRBV29-1 and TRBJ2-3; 9 nucleotides match TRBD1. Specimen: blood. This TCR came from a woman between 18 and 30 years old in good health. The CDR3 DNA reads as TGCAGCGTAGGGACAGGGAGTGTCGCGACGCAGTATTTT. Translated: CSVGTGSVATQYF.